The T cell receptor beta chain described here comes from a study of identical twins. Study findings and constraints: Within cord blood, abundant beta clonotypes carried fewer insertions, but memory repertoires showed no such trend.

Among all donors, each was a healthy Caucasian. TCRdb ran MiXCR on the 5' RACE reads and lists one entry per CDR3 protein. Here the sample spans about 570,000 distinct CDR3 sequences, more than 9% being singletons. The germline gives CDR1 KGHDR, CDR2 SFDVKD. The CDR3 totals 16 residues. V gave up 4 bases and J gave up 4 bases, with 15 bases separating them. This clonotype was recorded many times. The antigen remains undetermined. The same data also went into a second study, on yellow fever vaccine responses in identical twins.

The chain carries TRBV24-1 and TRBJ2-2, with D unclear. Material for sequencing was PBMCs. This sequence originates from a woman between 18 and 29 years old in good health. The CDR3 sequence is CATSDPLGSATGELFF. The CDR3 DNA reads as TGTGCCACCAGTGACCCTCTAGGGTCCGCCACCGGGGAGCTGTTTTTT.